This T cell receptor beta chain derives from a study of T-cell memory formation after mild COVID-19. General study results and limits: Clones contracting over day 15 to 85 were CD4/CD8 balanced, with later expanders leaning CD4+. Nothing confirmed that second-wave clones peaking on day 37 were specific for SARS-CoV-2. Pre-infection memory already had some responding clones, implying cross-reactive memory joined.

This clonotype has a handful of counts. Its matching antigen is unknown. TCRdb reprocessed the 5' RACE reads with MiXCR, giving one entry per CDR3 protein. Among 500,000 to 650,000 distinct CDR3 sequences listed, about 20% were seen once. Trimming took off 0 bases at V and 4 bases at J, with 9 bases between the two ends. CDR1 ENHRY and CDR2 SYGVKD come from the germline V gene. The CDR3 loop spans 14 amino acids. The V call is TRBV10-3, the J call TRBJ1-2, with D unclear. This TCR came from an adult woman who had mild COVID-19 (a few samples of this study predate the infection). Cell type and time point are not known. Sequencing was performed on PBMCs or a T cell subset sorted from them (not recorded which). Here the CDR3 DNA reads TGTGCCATCAGTGAGTCGTCGGGAGCCTATGGCTACACCTTC. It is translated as CAISESSGAYGYTF.